What follows are 19 T cell receptor beta chains derived from one specimen sequenced in a study of glioma-infiltrating T cells. The iRepertoire nested amplicon-rescue multiplex PCR amplified TCR alpha and beta CDR3s from RNA. TCRdb reprocessed the multiplex PCR reads via MiXCR and lists one record per CDR3 protein. The sample holds 300,000 to 400,000 distinct CDR3 sequences, 41% seen once. Sequenced material: glioma tissue, nonneoplastic brain tissue, or PBMCs (not recorded which). The receptor set was obtained from a human donor with low-grade glioma or glioblastoma, undergoing nonglioma brain surgery, or in good health (not recorded which).

This clonotype was seen only a few times. The rearrangement joins TRBV12-3 or TRBV12-4 to TRBJ1-5; possibly TRBD1 for D (5 bases). The CDR3 has 17 residues. The germline V and J ends were trimmed by 5 bases and 6 bases, with 23 bases remaining between them. The CDR3 DNA follows: TGTGCCAGCAGTCCGGGAAGAGAGAGGGGTGGGATTCAGCCCCAGCATTTT. Translation gives CASSPGRERGGIQPQHF.

CDR3 bases: TGTGCCAGCAGTTTTCCGGGACTAGCGGGAGACCAAGAGACCCAGTACTTC. Residues: CASSFPGLAGDQETQYF. This rearrangement joins TRBV6-2 or TRBV6-3 to TRBJ2-5; 14 bases are shared with TRBD2. Per the germline V gene, CDR1 is MNHEY and CDR2 is SVGEGT. The CDR3 covers 17 residues. V lost 4 bases, J lost 0 bases, and 4 bases stayed unmatched.

The rearrangement links TRBV5-4 to TRBJ2-2; D assignment may be TRBD1 or TRBD2 (5 bases each). The V and J ends lost 0 bases and 2 bases respectively, with 14 bases between them. The CDR3 is 17 amino acids. Germline CDR1 and CDR2: SGHNT and YYREEE (reference sequence). The CDR3 nucleotides are TGTGCCAGCAGCTTGGCCATAGCCGGGGCCAACACCGGGGAGCTGTTTTTT. Translating gives CASSLAIAGANTGELFF.

The CDR3 here is CASSLEPLRTNSPLHF. The CDR3 DNA sequence: TGTGCCAGCAGCTTGGAACCGCTCCGGACTAATTCACCCCTCCACTTT. The gene calls are TRBV5-4 and TRBJ1-6; D uncertain. The CDR3 totals 16 residues. Germline CDR1 and CDR2: SGHNT and YYREEE (reference sequence). Trimming shortened V by 0 bases and J by 6 bases, and 13 bases separated the two germline ends.

This clonotype has more than one count but fewer than ten. V and J are TRBV11-2 and TRBJ1-1; no reliable D call. Trimming left V 0 bases short and J 3 bases short, with 8 bases between. Looked up from germline, CDR1 is SGHAT and CDR2 is FQNNGV. This CDR3 is built from 14 residues. DNA of the CDR3: TGTGCCAGCAGCTTAGATGGCCAGTACACTGAAGCTTTCTTT. It codes for CASSLDGQYTEAFF.

This clonotype was recorded once. At one boundary the junction diverges from the germline segment, which might be a read error. The chain is built from TRBV11-2 and TRBJ2-1; D perhaps matches TRBD1 (6 bases). The CDR3 is made up of 15 amino acids. Germline CDR1 and CDR2: SGHAT and FQNNGV. This chain's CDR3 is CASRRTDVQVNEQLF. CDR3 nucleotide sequence: TGTGCCAGCAGACGGACAGATGTACAGGTCAATGAGCAGCTCTTC. Complete variable domain (other parts from reference TRBV11-2 and TRBJ2-1): EAGVAQSPRYKIIEKRQSVAFWCNPISGHATLYWYQQILGQGPKLLIQFQNNGVVDDSQLPKDRFSAERLKGVDSTLKIQPAKLEDSAVYLCASRRTDVQVNEQLFGPGTRLTVL.

The chain employs TRBV28 and TRBJ1-3; D gene uncertain. Trimming shortened V by 8 bases and J by 1 base, and 12 bases separated the two germline ends. CDR3 length equals 14 residues. Germline V lookup: CDR1 MDHEN, CDR2 SYDVKM. CDR3 loop: CASCIEGSGNTIYF. CDR3 in DNA: TGTGCCAGCTGCATCGAAGGGTCTGGAAACACCATATATTTT.

As regards this clonotype: A much larger clone lies one base from this, so it may be a read error. J is TRBJ1-2 and V is TRBV27; D gene unclear. Looked up from germline, CDR1 is MNHEY and CDR2 is SMNVEV (reference sequence). This CDR3 is built from 13 residues. The CDR3 region is CARSLGFNYGYTF. Written as DNA, the CDR3 is TGTGCCAGAAGTTTAGGTTTTAACTATGGCTACACCTTC.

This clonotype was recorded a few times. This chain joins TRBV18 and TRBJ2-7; no reliable D call. The CDR3 has 14 residues. CDR1 and CDR2 from the germline V gene are KGHSH and LQKENI. The ends were cut back, 2 bases at V and 2 bases at J, with 10 bases in the middle. The CDR3 DNA reads TGTGCCAGCTCACCAGGGGTATCTACCTACGAGCAGTACTTC. It is translated as CASSPGVSTYEQYF.

This rearrangement joins TRBV2 to TRBJ2-2; D not certain. The CDR3 runs to 13 residues. V lost 7 bases and J lost 4, with 10 bases in between. Germline V gene sequence: CDR1 SNHLY, CDR2 FYNNEI. The CDR3 is CASITHFTGELFF. In DNA form, the CDR3 reads TGTGCCAGCATTACACACTTCACCGGGGAGCTGTTTTTT.

The chain couples TRBV7-9 to TRBJ2-3; TRBD2 matches at 8 bases. Germline CDR1 is SEHNR and CDR2 is FQNEAQ (reference sequence). Trimming at V came to 5 bases and at J to 4 bases, leaving 8 bases not matched to a gene. This CDR3 has 15 amino acids. CDR3 in DNA: TGTGCCAGCAGCCGGACTATCGGGAGGGCAGATACGCAGTATTTT. It yields the protein CASSRTIGRADTQYF.

Here the CDR3 DNA reads TGTGCCAGCAGGCAGGGGGGTGAGCAGTTCTTC. Residues: CASRQGGEQFF. The V call is TRBV5-6, the J call TRBJ2-1, with a tentative D call TRBD1 (7 bases). Between the trimmed V and J ends, which lost 5 bases and 9 bases, there was a span of 9 bases. From germline, CDR1 is SGHDT and CDR2 YYEEEE. The CDR3 is 11 amino acids.

CDR3 DNA sequence: TGTGCCAGCAGTCGGGACTTGAGTCAGCCCCAGCATTTT. It encodes CASSRDLSQPQHF. The rearrangement joins TRBV5-4 to TRBJ1-5; weak D call: TRBD1 (5 bases). Trimming took off 5 bases at V and 6 bases at J, with 12 bases between the two ends. CDR3 length: 13 amino acids. CDR1 is SGHNT, CDR2 YYREEE, per germline (reference sequence).

This clonotype came up a few times. The chain combines TRBV4-1 with TRBJ2-4; 11 bases are a match to TRBD1. The CDR3 runs 16 residues. CDR1 is MGHRA, CDR2 YSYEKL, per germline. V trimming: 3 bases; J trimming: 7 bases; junction bases outside the gene matches: 8. The CDR3 loop reads CASSQQPGTGGNIQYF. The CDR3 nucleotides are TGCGCCAGCAGCCAGCAACCCGGGACAGGGGGGAACATTCAGTACTTC.

As concerns this clonotype: This could be a read error, since a much larger clone is one nucleotide away. V is TRBV20-1 and J is TRBJ1-1; D not certain. There are 12 residues in the CDR3. CDR1 DFQATT and CDR2 SNEGSKA come from the germline V gene (reference sequence). DNA of the CDR3: TGCGGTGCTAGTGCTCAGAACACTGAAGCTTTCTTT. Encoded protein: CGASAQNTEAFF.

A remark on this clonotype: A much larger clone sits a single nucleotide away, making a read error possible. The chain recombines TRBV15 with TRBJ2-7; no clear D gene. V lost 4 bases, J lost 6 bases, and 19 bases lay in between. In germline, CDR1 is LNHNV, CDR2 YYDKDF (reference sequence). The CDR3 has 15 residues. DNA for the CDR3: TGTGCCACCAGCAAACGAAAGGGCTGGATTGGCGAGCAGTACTTC. Its translation is CATSKRKGWIGEQYF.

On this clonotype itself: A much larger clone sits a single nucleotide away, making a read error possible. This chain links TRBV20-1 with TRBJ1-6; 7 bases are shared with TRBD1. Germline loops: CDR1 DFQATT, CDR2 SNEGSKA (reference sequence). The CDR3 has 13 residues. V gave up 5 bases and J gave up 11 bases; unmatched junction bases: 9. CDR3 nucleotide sequence: TGCAGTGCTCGACAGGGAGTAGATCCACCCCTCCACTTT. Translated: CSARQGVDPPLHF.

The J gene is TRBJ2-7, the V gene TRBV20-1, with a tentative D call TRBD1 (6 bases). CDR3 length: 15 amino acids. V gave up 0 bases and J gave up 3 bases, with 15 bases separating them. Germline V gene lookup returns CDR1 DFQATT and CDR2 SNEGSKA (reference sequence). As DNA, the CDR3 is TGCAGTGCTAGAGATAGTAGGGGGTCCCGCTACGAGCAGTACTTC. Translation: CSARDSRGSRYEQYF.

On this clonotype itself: A much larger clonotype is one base distant, so this may be a read error. The V call is TRBV28, the J call TRBJ2-5; D may be TRBD2 (5 bases). V dropped 5 bases and J dropped 4 bases, with 17 bases sitting between them. Looked up from germline, CDR1 is MDHEN and CDR2 is SYDVKM. The CDR3 has 15 amino acids. CDR3 residues: CASSPVGSLRETQYF. The CDR3 nucleotides read TGTGCCAGCAGTCCGGTGGGGAGCTTAAGAGAGACCCAGTACTTC.